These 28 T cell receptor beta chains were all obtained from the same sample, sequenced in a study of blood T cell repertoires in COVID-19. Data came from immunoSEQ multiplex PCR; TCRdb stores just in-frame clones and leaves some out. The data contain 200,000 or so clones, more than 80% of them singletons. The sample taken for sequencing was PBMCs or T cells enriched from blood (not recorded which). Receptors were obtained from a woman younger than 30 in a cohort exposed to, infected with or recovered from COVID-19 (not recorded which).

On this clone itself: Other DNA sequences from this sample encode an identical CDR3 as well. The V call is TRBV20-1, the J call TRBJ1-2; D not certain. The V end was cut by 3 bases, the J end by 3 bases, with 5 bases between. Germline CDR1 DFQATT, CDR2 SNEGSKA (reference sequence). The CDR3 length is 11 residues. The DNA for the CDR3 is TGCAGTGCTAGGAGAGACTATGGCTACACCTTC. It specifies CSARRDYGYTF.

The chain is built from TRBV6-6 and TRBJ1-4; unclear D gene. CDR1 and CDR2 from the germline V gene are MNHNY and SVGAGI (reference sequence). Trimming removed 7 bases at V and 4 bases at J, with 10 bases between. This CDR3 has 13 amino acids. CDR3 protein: CASITEGNEKLFF. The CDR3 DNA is TGTGCCAGCATCACTGAGGGTAATGAAAAACTGTTTTTT.

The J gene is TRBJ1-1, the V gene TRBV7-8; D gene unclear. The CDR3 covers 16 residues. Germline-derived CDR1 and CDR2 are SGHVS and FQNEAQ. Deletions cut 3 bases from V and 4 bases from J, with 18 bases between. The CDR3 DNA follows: TGTGCCAGCAGCTTCCAATACAGCCCGCGGGCCACTGAAGCTTTCTTT. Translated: CASSFQYSPRATEAFF.

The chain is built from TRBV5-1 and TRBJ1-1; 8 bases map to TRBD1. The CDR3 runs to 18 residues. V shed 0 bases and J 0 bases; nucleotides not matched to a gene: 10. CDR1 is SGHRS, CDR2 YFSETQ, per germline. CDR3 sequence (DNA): TGCGCCAGCAGCTTGGGGGACAGGATCCAATACATGAACACTGAAGCTTTCTTT. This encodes CASSLGDRIQYMNTEAFF.

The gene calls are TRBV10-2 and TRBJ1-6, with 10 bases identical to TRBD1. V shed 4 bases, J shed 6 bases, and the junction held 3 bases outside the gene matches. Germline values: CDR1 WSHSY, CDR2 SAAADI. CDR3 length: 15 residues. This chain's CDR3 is CASSARTGGNSPLHF. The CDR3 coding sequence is TGCGCCAGCAGTGCCAGGACAGGGGGTAATTCACCCCTCCACTTT.

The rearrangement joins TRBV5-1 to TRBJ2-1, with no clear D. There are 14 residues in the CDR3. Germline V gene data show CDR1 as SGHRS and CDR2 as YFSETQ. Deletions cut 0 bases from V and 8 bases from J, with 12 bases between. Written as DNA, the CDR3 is TGCGCCAGCAGCTTGGCCCCGGTTGAGGATGAGCAGTTCTTC. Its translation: CASSLAPVEDEQFF.

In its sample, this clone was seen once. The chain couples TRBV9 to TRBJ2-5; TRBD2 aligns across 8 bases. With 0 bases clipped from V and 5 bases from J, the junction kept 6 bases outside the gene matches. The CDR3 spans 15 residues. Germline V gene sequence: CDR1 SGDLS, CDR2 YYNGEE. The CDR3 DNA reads TGTGCCAGCAGCGTAGGACCCAGCGGGGGTGAGACCCAGTACTTC. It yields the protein CASSVGPSGGETQYF.

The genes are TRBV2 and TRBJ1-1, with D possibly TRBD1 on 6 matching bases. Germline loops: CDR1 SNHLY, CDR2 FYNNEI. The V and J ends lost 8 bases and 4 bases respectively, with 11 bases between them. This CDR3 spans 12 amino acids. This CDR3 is CASERGGTEAFF. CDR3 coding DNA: TGTGCCAGCGAGAGGGGGGGCACTGAAGCTTTCTTT.

The CDR3 reads CATRMTGGTDTQYF. The CDR3 DNA follows: TGTGCCACCAGGATGACAGGGGGAACAGATACGCAGTATTTT. The J gene is TRBJ2-3, the V gene TRBV24-1, with TRBD1 identical over 9 bases. In germline, CDR1 is KGHDR, CDR2 SFDVKD. CDR3 length equals 14 residues. V was pared by 7 bases and J by 3 bases, with 4 bases of the junction left unmatched.

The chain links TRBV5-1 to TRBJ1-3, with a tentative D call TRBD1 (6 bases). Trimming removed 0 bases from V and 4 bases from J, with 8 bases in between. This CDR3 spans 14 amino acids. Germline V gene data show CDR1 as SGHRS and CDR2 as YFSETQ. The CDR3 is CASSLGTAGNTIYF. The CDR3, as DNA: TGCGCCAGCAGCTTGGGGACAGCCGGAAACACCATATATTTT.

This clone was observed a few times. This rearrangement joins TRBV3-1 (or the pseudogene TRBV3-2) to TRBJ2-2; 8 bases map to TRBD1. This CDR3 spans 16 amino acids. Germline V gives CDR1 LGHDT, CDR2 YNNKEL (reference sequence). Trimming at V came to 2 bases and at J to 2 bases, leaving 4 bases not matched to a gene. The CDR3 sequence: CASSQLTGDNTGELFF. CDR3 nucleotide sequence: TGTGCCAGCAGCCAACTGACAGGGGACAACACCGGGGAGCTGTTTTTT.

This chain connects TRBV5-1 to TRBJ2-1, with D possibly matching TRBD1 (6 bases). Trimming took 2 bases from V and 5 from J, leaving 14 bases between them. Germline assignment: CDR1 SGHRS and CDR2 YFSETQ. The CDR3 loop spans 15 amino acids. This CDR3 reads CASSLPTGQHNEQFF. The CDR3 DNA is TGCGCCAGCAGCTTACCGACGGGACAACACAATGAGCAGTTCTTC.

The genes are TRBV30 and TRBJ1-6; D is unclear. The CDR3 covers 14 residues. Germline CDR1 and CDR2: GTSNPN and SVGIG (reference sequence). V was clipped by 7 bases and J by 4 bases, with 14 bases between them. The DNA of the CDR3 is TGTGCCTTCAAATGGGCCCGATATAATTCACCCCTCCACTTT. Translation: CAFKWARYNSPLHF.

The CDR3 DNA reads as TGTGCCAGCAGTCCCCGGACAGGGTTGATGACCGGGGAGCTGTTTTTT. It yields the protein CASSPRTGLMTGELFF. This rearrangement joins TRBV2 to TRBJ2-2; 8 nucleotides match TRBD1. Germline lookup yields CDR1 SNHLY and CDR2 FYNNEI. V was pared by 5 bases and J by 5 bases, with 10 bases of the junction left unmatched. CDR3 length: 16 amino acids.

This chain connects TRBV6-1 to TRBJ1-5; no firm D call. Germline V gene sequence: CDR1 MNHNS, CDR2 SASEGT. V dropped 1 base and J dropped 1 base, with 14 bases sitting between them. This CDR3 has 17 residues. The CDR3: CASSEVAGIRSNQPQHF. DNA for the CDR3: TGTGCCAGCAGTGAAGTGGCGGGGATTCGAAGCAATCAGCCCCAGCATTTT.

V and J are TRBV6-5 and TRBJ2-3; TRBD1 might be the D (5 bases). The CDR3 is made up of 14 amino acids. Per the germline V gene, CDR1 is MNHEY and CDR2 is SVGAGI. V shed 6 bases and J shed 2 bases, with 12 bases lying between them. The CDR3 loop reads CASRWGKHTDTQYF. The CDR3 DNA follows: TGTGCCAGCAGGTGGGGCAAACACACAGATACGCAGTATTTT.

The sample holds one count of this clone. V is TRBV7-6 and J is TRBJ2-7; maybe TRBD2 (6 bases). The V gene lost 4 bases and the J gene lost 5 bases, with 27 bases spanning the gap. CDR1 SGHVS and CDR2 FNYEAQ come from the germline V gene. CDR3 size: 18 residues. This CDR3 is CASSSVGDGRGFIDEQYF. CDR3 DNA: TGTGCCAGCAGCTCTGTGGGGGACGGGAGAGGGTTTATCGACGAGCAGTACTTC.

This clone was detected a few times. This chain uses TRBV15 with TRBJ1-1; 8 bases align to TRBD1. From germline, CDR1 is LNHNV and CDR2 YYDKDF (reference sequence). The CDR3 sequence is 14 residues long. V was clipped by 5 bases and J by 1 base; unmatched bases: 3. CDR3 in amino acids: CATSVGTGNTEAFF. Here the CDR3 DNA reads TGTGCCACCAGCGTTGGGACAGGGAACACTGAAGCTTTCTTT.

CDR3 bases: TGTGCCAGCAGTTATAGCGGGGCTCGATACTACGAGCAGTACTTC. Translated: CASSYSGARYYEQYF. The chain combines TRBV6-5 with TRBJ2-7, with 8 bases identical to TRBD2. Germline values: CDR1 MNHEY, CDR2 SVGAGI. Germline trimming cut 3 bases from V and 3 bases from J; bases unmatched to any gene: 7. The CDR3 is 15 amino acids.

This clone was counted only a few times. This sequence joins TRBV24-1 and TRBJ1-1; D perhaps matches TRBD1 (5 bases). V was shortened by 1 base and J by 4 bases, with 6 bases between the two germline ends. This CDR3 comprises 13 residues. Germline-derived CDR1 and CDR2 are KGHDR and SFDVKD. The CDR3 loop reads CATSDFDSTEAFF. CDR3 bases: TGTGCCACCAGTGATTTCGACAGCACTGAAGCTTTCTTT.

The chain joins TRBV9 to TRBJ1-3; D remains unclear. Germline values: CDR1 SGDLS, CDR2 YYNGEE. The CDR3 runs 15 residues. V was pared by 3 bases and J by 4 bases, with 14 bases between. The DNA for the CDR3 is TGTGCCAGCAGCGGTCGGGGTTCGCTCGGAAACACCATATATTTT. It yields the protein CASSGRGSLGNTIYF.

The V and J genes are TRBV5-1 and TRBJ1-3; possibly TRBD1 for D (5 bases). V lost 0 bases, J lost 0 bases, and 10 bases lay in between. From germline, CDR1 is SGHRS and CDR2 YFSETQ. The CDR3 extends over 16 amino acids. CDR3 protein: CASSLEPQGSGNTIYF. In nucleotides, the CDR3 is TGCGCCAGCAGCTTGGAACCTCAGGGCTCTGGAAACACCATATATTTT.

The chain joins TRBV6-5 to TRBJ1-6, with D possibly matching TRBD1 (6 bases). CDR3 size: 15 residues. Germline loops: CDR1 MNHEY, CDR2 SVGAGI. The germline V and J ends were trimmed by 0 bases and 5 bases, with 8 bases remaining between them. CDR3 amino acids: CASSYSGGNNSPLHF. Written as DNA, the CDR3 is TGTGCCAGCAGTTACTCAGGGGGAAATAATTCACCCCTCCACTTT.

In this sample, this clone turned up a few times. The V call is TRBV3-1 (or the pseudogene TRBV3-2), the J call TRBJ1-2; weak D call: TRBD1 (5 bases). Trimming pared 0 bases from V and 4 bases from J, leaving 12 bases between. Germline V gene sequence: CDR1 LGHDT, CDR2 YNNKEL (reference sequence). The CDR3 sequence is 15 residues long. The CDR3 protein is CASSQDEERGYGYTF. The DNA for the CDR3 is TGTGCCAGCAGCCAAGATGAGGAAAGGGGCTATGGCTACACCTTC.

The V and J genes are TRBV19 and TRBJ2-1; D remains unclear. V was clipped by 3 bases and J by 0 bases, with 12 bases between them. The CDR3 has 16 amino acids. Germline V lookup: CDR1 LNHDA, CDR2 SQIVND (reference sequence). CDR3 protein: CASSISSFASYNEQFF. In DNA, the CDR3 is TGTGCCAGTAGTATTTCTAGTTTCGCCTCCTACAATGAGCAGTTCTTC. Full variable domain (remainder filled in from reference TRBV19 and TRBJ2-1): DGGITQSPKYLFRKEGQNVTLSCEQNLNHDAMYWYRQDPGQGLRLIYYSQIVNDFQKGDIAEGYSVSREKKESFPLTVTSAQKNPTAFYLCASSISSFASYNEQFFGPGTRLTVL.

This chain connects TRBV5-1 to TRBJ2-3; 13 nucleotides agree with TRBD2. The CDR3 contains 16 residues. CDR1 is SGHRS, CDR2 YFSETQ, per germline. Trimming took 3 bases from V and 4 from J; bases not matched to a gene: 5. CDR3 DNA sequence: TGCGCCAGCAGCTCACTAGCGGGGGGGTTCGCAGATACGCAGTATTTT. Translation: CASSSLAGGFADTQYF.

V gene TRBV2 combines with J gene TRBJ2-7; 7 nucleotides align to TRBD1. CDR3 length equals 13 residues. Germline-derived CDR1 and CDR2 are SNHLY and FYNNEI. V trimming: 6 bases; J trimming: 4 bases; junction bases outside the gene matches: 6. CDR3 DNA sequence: TGTGCCAGCAGGGTAGGGGGCGGGTACGAGCAGTACTTC. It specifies CASRVGGGYEQYF.

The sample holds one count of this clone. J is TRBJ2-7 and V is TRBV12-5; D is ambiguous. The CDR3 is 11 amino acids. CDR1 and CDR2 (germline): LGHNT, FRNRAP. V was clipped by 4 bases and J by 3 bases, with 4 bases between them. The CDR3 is CASGSLYEQYF. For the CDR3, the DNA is TGTGCTAGTGGTTCCCTCTACGAGCAGTACTTC.